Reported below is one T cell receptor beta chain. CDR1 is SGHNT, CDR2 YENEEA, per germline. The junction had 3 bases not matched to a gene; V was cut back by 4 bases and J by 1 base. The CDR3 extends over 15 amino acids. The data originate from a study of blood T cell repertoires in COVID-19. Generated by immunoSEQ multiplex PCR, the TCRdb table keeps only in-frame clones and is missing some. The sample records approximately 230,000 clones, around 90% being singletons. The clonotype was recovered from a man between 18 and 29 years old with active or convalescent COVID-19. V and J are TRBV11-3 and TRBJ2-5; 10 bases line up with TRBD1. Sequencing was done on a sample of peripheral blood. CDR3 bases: TGTGCCAGCAGCTCTGGACAGGGGGTCCAAGAGACCCAGTACTTC. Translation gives CASSSGQGVQETQYF. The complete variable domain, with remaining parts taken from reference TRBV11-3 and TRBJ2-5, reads EAGVVQSPRYKIIEKKQPVAFWCNPISGHNTLYWYLQNLGQGPELLIRYENEEAVDDSQLPKDRFSAERLKGVDSTLKIQPAELGDSAVYLCASSSGQGVQETQYFGPGTRLLVL.